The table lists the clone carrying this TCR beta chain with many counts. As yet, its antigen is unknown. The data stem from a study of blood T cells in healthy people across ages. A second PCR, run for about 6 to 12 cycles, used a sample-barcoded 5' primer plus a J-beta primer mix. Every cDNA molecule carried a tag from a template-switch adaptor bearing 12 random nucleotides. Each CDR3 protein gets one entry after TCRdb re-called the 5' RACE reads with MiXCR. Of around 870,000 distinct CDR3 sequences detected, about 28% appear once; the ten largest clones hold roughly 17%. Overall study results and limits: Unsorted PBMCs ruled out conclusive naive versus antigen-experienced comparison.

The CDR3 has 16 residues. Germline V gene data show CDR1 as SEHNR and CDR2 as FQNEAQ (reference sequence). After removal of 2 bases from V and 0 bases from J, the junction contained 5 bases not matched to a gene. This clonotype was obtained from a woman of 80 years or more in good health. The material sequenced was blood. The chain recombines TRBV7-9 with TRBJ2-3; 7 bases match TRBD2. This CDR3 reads CASSLRGRGSTDTQYF. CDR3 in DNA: TGTGCCAGCAGCTTAAGAGGGCGGGGGAGCACAGATACGCAGTATTTT.